This is a list of T cell receptor beta chains from one sample in a study of shared clonotypes between healthy human individuals. Here immunoSEQ multiplex PCR was the method, and the copy in TCRdb shows in-frame clones only, minus some. The table shows some 2,500,000 clones, with around 90% occurring only once. The sample was naive CD4+ T cells from PBMCs. These receptors all come from a man aged 18 to 29 in good health. Some clones in this sample may be carry-over from other donors' samples. Both conserved end residues are part of each CDR3. Each record gives: clone size, J gene, D gene, V gene, CDR3 protein, CDR3 DNA. A D gene is named only where the DNA matches it firmly. Size is omitted from some rows. Given values are once, few, many or a class for expanded clones.

NA TRBJ2-7 NA TRBV5-1 CASSLGVSDFYEQYF TGCGCCAGCAGCTTGGGTGTCAGTGATTTCTACGAGCAGTACTTC
NA TRBJ1-2 NA TRBV5-8 CASSLQVNYGYTF TGTGCCAGCAGCCTGCAGGTTAACTATGGCTACACCTTC
NA TRBJ1-1 TRBD1 TRBV5-4 CASSSPGGMTEAFF TGTGCCAGCAGCTCACCAGGGGGCATGACTGAAGCTTTCTTT
NA TRBJ2-1 TRBD2 TRBV28 CASSFGGSKNEQFF TGTGCCAGCAGTTTTGGCGGGAGTAAAAATGAGCAGTTCTTC
NA TRBJ1-2 NA TRBV7-9 CASSHREFDGYTF TGTGCCAGCAGCCACAGGGAGTTTGATGGCTACACCTTC
NA TRBJ2-3 NA TRBV6-1 CASSEGTLVGGSTDTQYF TGTGCCAGCAGTGAAGGGACCCTGGTTGGGGGGTCGACAGATACGCAGTATTTT
NA TRBJ2-5 NA TRBV7-9 CASSRDWGETQYF TGTGCCAGCAGCCGCGACTGGGGGGAGACCCAGTACTTC
NA TRBJ1-2 NA TRBV7-6 CASSFSVNYGYTF TGTGCCAGCAGCTTCTCAGTTAACTATGGCTACACCTTC
NA TRBJ2-1 TRBD2 TRBV4-1 CASSQVHGAGVLSYNEQFF TGCGCCAGCAGCCAAGTCCACGGAGCGGGAGTGCTGTCCTACAATGAGCAGTTCTTC
NA TRBJ2-4 TRBD1 TRBV28 CASLDRPKNIQYF TGTGCCAGCTTGGACAGGCCGAAAAACATTCAGTACTTC
NA TRBJ2-4 NA TRBV28 CASSPGPGAPRPGNIQYF TGTGCCAGCAGTCCTGGTCCCGGGGCCCCCCGGCCAGGGAACATTCAGTACTTC
NA TRBJ1-1 NA TRBV5-1 CASSLEILREAFF TGCGCCAGCAGCTTGGAAATCTTGAGGGAAGCTTTCTTT
NA TRBJ1-2 NA TRBV30 CAWSVSLNYGYTF TGTGCCTGGAGTGTCAGCCTTAACTATGGCTACACCTTC
NA TRBJ2-3 TRBD2 TRBV29-1 CSVGKSGSPTDTQYF TGCAGCGTGGGCAAAAGCGGGAGTCCTACAGATACGCAGTATTTT
NA TRBJ2-3 NA TRBV9 CASSPILDTQYF TGTGCCAGCAGCCCCATACTGGATACGCAGTATTTT
NA TRBJ2-6 NA TRBV28 CASSPFASGANVLTF TGTGCCAGCAGTCCTTTTGCCTCTGGGGCCAACGTCCTGACTTTC
NA TRBJ1-1 NA TRBV6-6 CASSYRSGVTEAFF TGTGCCAGCAGTTATCGTTCAGGGGTCACTGAAGCTTTCTTT
NA TRBJ1-2 NA TRBV7-3 CASSLILRGGYTF TGTGCCAGCAGCTTAATCTTGAGGGGTGGCTACACCTTC
NA TRBJ2-7 NA TRBV4-1 CASSHGGQSGNEQYF TGCGCCAGCAGCCACGGGGGACAAAGCGGCAACGAGCAGTACTTC
NA TRBJ2-3 TRBD2 TRBV7-3 CASSAGTSGYTDTQYF TGTGCCAGCAGCGCGGGGACTAGCGGTTACACAGATACGCAGTATTTT
NA TRBJ2-1 TRBD2 TRBV27 CASSPTSSGRYSYNEQFF TGTGCCAGCAGCCCGACTTCTAGCGGACGATACTCCTACAATGAGCAGTTCTTC
NA TRBJ2-2 NA TRBV11-2 CASSSRGDLTGELFF TGTGCCAGCAGCTCCCGAGGAGACTTGACCGGGGAGCTGTTTTTT
NA TRBJ1-4 NA TRBV27 CASSPFSGGSEKLFF TGTGCCAGCAGCCCCTTTTCGGGGGGGTCTGAAAAACTGTTTTTT
NA TRBJ2-3 NA TRBV5-1 CASSLTDTQYF TGCGCCAGCAGCCTTACAGATACGCAGTATTTT
NA TRBJ2-7 NA TRBV11-1 CASSLMQGSYEQYF TGTGCCAGCAGCTTAATGCAGGGGTCTTACGAGCAGTACTTC
few TRBJ1-1 TRBD1 TRBV7-9 CASSFGTANTEAFF TGTGCCAGCAGCTTCGGGACAGCGAACACTGAAGCTTTCTTT
NA TRBJ2-3 NA TRBV29-1 CSVESGVGTDTQYF TGCAGCGTTGAGTCCGGGGTCGGGACAGATACGCAGTATTTT
NA TRBJ1-5 NA TRBV7-8 CASSLGVGRHQPQHF TGTGCCAGCAGCTTAGGTGTCGGAAGACATCAGCCCCAGCATTTT
NA TRBJ2-6 NA TRBV6-5 CAILASSGANVLTF TGTGCCATCCTCGCGTCCTCTGGGGCCAACGTCCTGACTTTC
NA TRBJ2-7 NA TRBV9 CASSVDWAPSPSEQYF TGTGCCAGCAGCGTAGATTGGGCCCCGTCGCCTTCCGAGCAGTACTTC
NA TRBJ2-5 TRBD2 TRBV6-5 CASSMLAGGVETQYF TGTGCCAGCAGTATGCTAGCGGGAGGGGTTGAGACCCAGTACTTC
NA TRBJ2-1 TRBD1 TRBV5-1 CASSRNQDRGYEQFF TGCGCCAGCAGCCGAAACCAAGACAGGGGCTATGAGCAGTTCTTC
NA TRBJ2-3 TRBD2 TRBV10-1 CASSVAGEGTDTQYF TGCGCCAGCAGTGTGGCGGGAGAGGGGACAGATACGCAGTATTTT
NA TRBJ2-7 TRBD1 TRBV5-1 CASSLAGQGYEQYF TGCGCCAGCAGCTTGGCGGGACAGGGGTACGAGCAGTACTTC
few TRBJ1-5 NA TRBV5-6 CASSLWRGGQPQHF TGTGCCAGCAGCTTGTGGAGGGGTGGGCAGCCCCAGCATTTT
NA TRBJ2-2 NA TRBV6-6 CASSYSKLGGAGELFF TGTGCCAGCAGTTACTCGAAACTAGGAGGGGCCGGGGAGCTGTTTTTT
few TRBJ2-4 NA TRBV27 CASSWAPPRQNLAKNIQYF TGTGCCAGCAGTTGGGCCCCTCCTAGACAGAACTTAGCCAAAAACATTCAGTACTTC
few TRBJ1-2 NA TRBV10-1 CASSVDLAIYGYTF TGCGCCAGCAGTGTCGATCTTGCTATCTATGGCTACACCTTC
NA TRBJ2-3 NA TRBV4-2 CASSQVSRGDTQYF TGTGCCAGCAGCCAAGTTTCTAGGGGAGATACGCAGTATTTT
NA TRBJ2-1 NA TRBV9 CASSSGPPYNNEQFF TGTGCCAGCAGCTCGGGGCCCCCCTATAACAATGAGCAGTTCTTC
NA TRBJ2-7 TRBD2 TRBV7-2 CASSLVSTSGRPWEQYF TGTGCCAGCAGCTTAGTGAGTACGAGCGGGAGGCCGTGGGAGCAGTACTTC
NA TRBJ1-2 NA TRBV2 CASSSPYYGYTF TGTGCCAGCAGTTCTCCATACTATGGCTACACCTTC
NA TRBJ1-2 NA TRBV4-2 CVSSQDWVRALEGYTF TGTGTCAGCAGCCAAGATTGGGTCAGAGCATTGGAGGGCTACACCTTC
once TRBJ2-7 NA TRBV7-8 CASSLEPQGNSYEQYF TGTGCCAGCAGCTTAGAACCTCAGGGGAACTCCTACGAGCAGTACTTC
NA TRBJ2-5 NA TRBV7-3 CASSLPDSQETQYF TGTGCCAGCAGCTTACCGGACAGCCAAGAGACCCAGTACTTC
NA TRBJ1-5 TRBD1 TRBV2 CASSAARGTGHQPQHF TGTGCCAGCAGTGCCGCCCGGGGGACAGGGCATCAGCCCCAGCATTTT
once TRBJ1-2 TRBD1 TRBV4-1 CASSQTGGYLYGYTF TGCGCCAGCAGCCAAACAGGGGGATACCTCTATGGCTACACCTTC